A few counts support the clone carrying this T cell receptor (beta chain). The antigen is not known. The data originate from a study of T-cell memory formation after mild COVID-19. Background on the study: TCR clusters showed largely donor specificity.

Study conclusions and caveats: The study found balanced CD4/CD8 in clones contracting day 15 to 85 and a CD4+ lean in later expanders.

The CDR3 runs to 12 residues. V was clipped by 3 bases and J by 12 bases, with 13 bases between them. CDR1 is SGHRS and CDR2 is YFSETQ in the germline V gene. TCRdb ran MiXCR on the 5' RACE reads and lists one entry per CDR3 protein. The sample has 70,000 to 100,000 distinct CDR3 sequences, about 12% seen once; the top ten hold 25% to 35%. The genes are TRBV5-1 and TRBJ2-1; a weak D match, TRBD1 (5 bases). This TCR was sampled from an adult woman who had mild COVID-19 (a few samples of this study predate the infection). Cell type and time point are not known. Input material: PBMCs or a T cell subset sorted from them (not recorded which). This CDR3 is CASSSAGQGQFF. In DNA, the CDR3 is TGCGCCAGCAGCTCAGCCGGGCAGGGGCAGTTCTTC.